This is a list of T cell receptor beta chains from one sample in a study of blood T cell repertoires in COVID-19. The method was immunoSEQ multiplex PCR; TCRdb's version includes in-frame clones alone and lacks a portion of them. The sample has some 150,000 clones, around 80% seen once. The sample comprised peripheral blood. Receptors were obtained from a human donor in a cohort sampled during active COVID-19. CDR3s include the opening cysteine and the closing phenylalanine or tryptophan. The D gene is left open where the match is weak. Clone size is given for some rows only: seen once, a few or many times, or a class if the clone is expanded.

size	D	V	J	DNA	CDR3
-	TRBD2	TRBV19	TRBJ2-5	TGTGCCAGCGGCAGGGCAGCGGGGGTCCAAGAGACCCAGTACTTC	CASGRAAGVQETQYF
-	TRBD1	TRBV5-1	TRBJ2-3	TGCGCCAGCAGCCCGGGACAGGGGTTTAGCACAGATACGCAGTATTTT	CASSPGQGFSTDTQYF
-	TRBD1	TRBV9	TRBJ1-1	TGTGCCAGCAGCGTAAGACAGGGGGCGAACACTGAAGCTTTCTTT	CASSVRQGANTEAFF
once	TRBD1	TRBV28	TRBJ1-4	TGTGCCAGCAGTGCTGGACAGGGGGCGTGGGAAAAACTGTTTTTT	CASSAGQGAWEKLFF
once	-	TRBV10-2	TRBJ1-4	TGCGCCAGCAGTGAGTCGTCGAGGGAAAAACTGTTTTTT	CASSESSREKLFF
-	TRBD1	TRBV27	TRBJ1-2	TGTGCCAGCAGTATGACAGGGGAAGGCTACACCTTC	CASSMTGEGYTF
once	TRBD2	TRBV4-3	TRBJ2-5	TGCGCCAGCAGCCAAGATGGGAGGGCTTCAGAGACCCAGTACTTC	CASSQDGRASETQYF
once	TRBD1	TRBV29-1	TRBJ1-1	TGCAGCGTTGGCAGGGGGCATGGAACTGAAGCTTTCTTT	CSVGRGHGTEAFF
-	-	TRBV29-1	TRBJ2-7	TGCAGCGTTGTGGCAGGGCCGGCCTACGAGCAGTACTTC	CSVVAGPAYEQYF
-	-	TRBV18	TRBJ1-5	TGTGCCAGCTCACCAGGTAGCAACCGCAATCAGCCCCAGCATTTT	CASSPGSNRNQPQHF
-	-	TRBV7-7	TRBJ2-3	TGTGCCAGCAGCTTAGAGGGGGGGAGCACAGATACGCAGTATTTT	CASSLEGGSTDTQYF
once	TRBD2	TRBV2	TRBJ2-1	TGTGCCAGCATGATAGCGGGGGGCAGGTACAATGAGCAGTTCTTC	CASMIAGGRYNEQFF
-	-	TRBV19	TRBJ1-5	TGTGCCAGTAGCCCTGGGGCGGCGAGTAATCAGCCCCAGCATTTT	CASSPGAASNQPQHF
few	TRBD2	TRBV9	TRBJ2-3	TGTGCCAGCAGCATAAGCGCTAGCGGGGTAGCGGATACGCAGTATTTT	CASSISASGVADTQYF
-	-	TRBV11-3	TRBJ2-6	TGTGCCAGCAGCTTAGGGGGCTACGGGGCCAACGTCCTGACTTTC	CASSLGGYGANVLTF
-	-	TRBV5-6	TRBJ1-2	TGTGCCAGCAGCTTGTGGCAGGGCCTAATCTATGGCTACACCTTC	CASSLWQGLIYGYTF
-	-	TRBV9	TRBJ1-3	TGTGCCAGCAGCGCCGGTCAAAGCTCTGGAAACACCATATATTTT	CASSAGQSSGNTIYF
-	TRBD2	TRBV6-4	TRBJ2-3	TGTGCCAGCAGTGACTCGACTAGCGGGGGGGATACGCAGTATTTT	CASSDSTSGGDTQYF
-	-	TRBV21-1	TRBJ2-1	TGTGCCAGCAGCGAACAGGATTACAATGAGCAGTTCTTC	CASSEQDYNEQFF
-	-	TRBV28	TRBJ2-7	TGTGCCAGCAGTTTCGGGGCTAAGGGGGACGAGCAGTACTTC	CASSFGAKGDEQYF
-	TRBD1	TRBV5-1	TRBJ2-3	TGCGCCAGCAGCCCGGGACAGGGGGGAGATACGCAGTATTTT	CASSPGQGGDTQYF
-	-	TRBV15	TRBJ1-2	TGTGCCACCAGCAGATCTCTCCCCCGTCGGGGGGACGGCTATGGCTACACCTTC	CATSRSLPRRGDGYGYTF
-	TRBD1	TRBV6-5	TRBJ1-4	TGTGCCAGCAGTCTCCGGGACAGTGAAAAACTGTTTTTT	CASSLRDSEKLFF
-	TRBD2	TRBV5-1	TRBJ2-7	TGCGCCAGCAGCTTCAACCCGGGGAGGGAGGAGCAGTACTTC	CASSFNPGREEQYF
-	TRBD2	TRBV5-4	TRBJ2-2	TGTGCCAGCAGCTTGCCCCCGGGGGCGGGGGGGCCGTCCGGGGAGCTGTTTTTT	CASSLPPGAGGPSGELFF
-	TRBD1	TRBV5-4	TRBJ1-6	TGTGCCAGCAGCTACCGGGACAGGGGGGAATCACCCCTCCACTTT	CASSYRDRGESPLHF
few	-	TRBV7-2	TRBJ1-2	TGTGCCAGCAGCCCCCGGGAGGGGCAGGGTAACTATGGCTACACCTTC	CASSPREGQGNYGYTF
-	TRBD1	TRBV5-6	TRBJ1-3	TGTGCCAGCAGCTGGAGGACAGGATGGTCCTCTGGAAACACCATATATTTT	CASSWRTGWSSGNTIYF
-	-	TRBV14	TRBJ2-7	TGTGCCAGCAGCCAAGATGCCGCTAGCGCCCCTCCCTACGAGCAGTACTTC	CASSQDAASAPPYEQYF
-	-	TRBV6-2/TRBV6-3	TRBJ2-1	TGTGCCAGCAGTCGTAATATGCGGTCCTACAATGAGCAGTTCTTC	CASSRNMRSYNEQFF
-	-	TRBV11-2	TRBJ1-1	TGTGCCAGCAGCTTAGACAGTTTGAACACTGAAGCTTTCTTT	CASSLDSLNTEAFF
-	-	TRBV6-1	TRBJ1-1	TGTGCCAGCAGTGAAGAGGGTGGGAGTGAAGCTTTCTTT	CASSEEGGSEAFF
-	-	TRBV10-3	TRBJ1-5	TGTGCCATCGGGGGCAGAAGCAATCAGCCCCAGCATTTT	CAIGGRSNQPQHF
-	TRBD1	TRBV28	TRBJ1-5	TGTGCCAGCAGGCGGACAGGGGGGAATCAGCCCCAGCATTTT	CASRRTGGNQPQHF
few	-	TRBV15	TRBJ1-2	TGTGCCACCAGCGGTGTGGTGGCAGGGGATGGTTACTATGGCTACACCTTC	CATSGVVAGDGYYGYTF
-	TRBD2	TRBV25-1	TRBJ2-5	TGTGCCAGCCGGACTAGCGGGGGCCCCGGGACCCAGTACTTC	CASRTSGGPGTQYF
once	TRBD2	TRBV9	TRBJ2-3	TGTGCCAGCGGTGCTCGAGGACTAGCGGGGTCCACAGATACGCAGTATTTT	CASGARGLAGSTDTQYF
-	TRBD1	TRBV6-2/TRBV6-3	TRBJ1-2	TGTGCCAGCAGCTCCGGAAGGGGGCGCGTGGGGGGCTACACCTTC	CASSSGRGRVGGYTF
-	-	TRBV12-5	TRBJ2-7	TGTGCTAGTGGTTTAAAACAGGACGAGCAGTACTTC	CASGLKQDEQYF
-	TRBD1	TRBV5-6	TRBJ2-5	TGTGCCAGCAGCGCGACAGGGTTGGAGACCCAGTACTTC	CASSATGLETQYF
-	-	TRBV7-2	TRBJ2-7	TGTGCCAGCAGCTTACAGACAGCCCGGGAGCAGTACTTC	CASSLQTAREQYF